The TCR beta chain under discussion was sequenced for a study of shared clonotypes between healthy human individuals. A word on this clone: Its antigen is as yet unknown.

General study results and limits: Naive subsets tended to show greater estimated richness than memory subsets. In four donors, approximately 5% of naive CD4 clonotypes appeared in common.

The donors were all Caucasian adults (living in Nashville, Tennessee). Some clones are missing from TCRdb's copy, which holds only in-frame ones; the method was immunoSEQ multiplex PCR. This repertoire shows 2.3 million or so clones, 85% to 95% found once; its top ten account for about 0.41%. The CDR3 loop spans 14 amino acids. The germline V gene encodes CDR1 SGHTA and CDR2 FQGNSA. V trimming: 6 bases; J trimming: 4 bases; junction bases outside the gene matches: 6. This TCR derives from a man between 18 and 35 years old in good health. Some clones in this sample may be carry-over from other donors' samples. The chain employs TRBV7-2 and TRBJ2-5; 9 bases match TRBD2. The specimen was naive CD4+ T cells from PBMCs. Subset reported: CD45RA+ positively selected. CDR3 residues: CASRIAGARETQYF. CDR3 coding DNA: TGTGCCAGCAGGATAGCGGGAGCGAGAGAGACCCAGTACTTC. Drawing the rest from reference TRBV7-2 and TRBJ2-5, the complete variable domain is GAGVSQSPSNKVTEKGKDVELRCDPISGHTALYWYRQSLGQGLEFLIYFQGNSAPDKSGLPSDRFSAERTGGSVSTLTIQRTQQEDSAVYLCASRIAGARETQYFGPGTRLLVL.